The source of this T cell receptor (beta chain) is a study of cytomegalovirus exposure and HLA in healthy donors. Looking at the study overall: The study placed approximately 78% of its roughly 430 genotyped donors in the Caucasian-associated ancestry cluster.

PCR amplification relied on 60 Vbeta primers (plus 13 Jbeta primers). Source study methods: Later, an analysis found 75 million to 90 million unique TCR beta chains, and about 10 million of these were shared. Sequencing used immunoSEQ multiplex PCR; TCRdb keeps in-frame clones, though not all of them. For V, J and clone size, that table is used; D and trimming come from the DNA. The top ten clones hold more than 9.5% of a sample with 85,000 to 120,000 clones, 60% to 80% of them seen once. V was clipped by 5 bases and J by 8 bases; unmatched bases: 12. Germline values: CDR1 LNHDA, CDR2 SQIVND (reference sequence). The CDR3 covers 15 residues. The donors comprised healthy bone marrow donors.

The TCR sequence derives from a male donor in good health and CMV-seropositive. V usage is TRBV19 and J usage is TRBJ2-1; 7 bases are a match to TRBD2. The sequencing input was PBMCs. CDR3 coding DNA: TGTGCCAGTAGTCAAGAGGCGGGAGTAGGCGATGAGCAGTTCTTC. This translates into CASSQEAGVGDEQFF.